This T cell receptor (beta chain) was captured by sequencing in a study of spatial heterogeneity in lung cancer. Study background: Beta-chain sequences were consistently detected more often than alpha-chain sequences. A strong correlation was found between TCR transcript counts in tumor regions and a T cell module score derived from matched bulk RNA-seq.

This clonotype is medium-sized (0.01 to 0.1%). Its specificity is not known. General study findings and limits: Mutation tallies in tumors tracked expanded intratumoral alpha and beta TCR counts. The estimated TCR-seq coverage of tumor T cells amounted to approximately 6.6% when looking at alpha chains and more than 12% when looking at beta chains.

TCRdb re-derived calls from the 5' RACE reads in MiXCR, one entry per CDR3 protein. Of over 7,500 distinct CDR3 sequences detected, 2.9% appear once; the ten largest clones hold roughly an eighth. Time point meaning: sample taken at primary tumor resection. No cells were sorted before sequencing. The whole RNA sequenced was extracted from tumor, nontumor lung or frozen PBMC. The material was lung tumor tissue, obtained at surgery. The source is a male donor with early-stage non-small cell lung cancer.

CDR3 in amino acids: CSVEKTGGGYEQYF. The CDR3 DNA sequence: TGCAGCGTTGAAAAAACAGGGGGCGGCTACGAGCAGTACTTC. The V and J genes are TRBV29-1 and TRBJ2-7, with TRBD1 identical over 9 bases. Germline lookup yields CDR1 SQVTM and CDR2 ANQGSEA. With 2 bases clipped from V and 3 bases from J, the junction kept 5 bases outside the gene matches. The CDR3 extends over 14 amino acids.